This T cell receptor (beta chain) was sequenced in a study of cytomegalovirus exposure and HLA in healthy donors (TCRdb year 2017). For the wider study: According to an earlier analysis of 550 to 750 of the donors, about 179 million T cells yielded 100 million or so unique TCR beta sequences and roughly 280 Gb of sequence data. The number of donors typed differed by locus, with 629-630 for A, B, C, DRB1 and DQB1, around 560 for DQA1, approximately 570 for DPA1, and some 440 for DPB1. The study profiled the T cell repertoires of more than 500 subjects by immunosequencing and related them to cytomegalovirus serostatus. About 310 gigabases of sequencing data and 78 million or so unique TCR sequences were included in an early release covering about 700 HLA-typed donors. In a later analysis, previously published TCR beta repertoires from 600 to 850 donors were re-analyzed and high-resolution HLA genotyping was added so that TCR occurrence patterns could be studied. Among the roughly 400 genotyped donors, around 81% belonged to the genetic ancestry cluster associated with self-reported Caucasian donors. Because of strong linkage in the cohort, roughly five DR-DQ haplotypes were treated as single units for association and clustering. Donor age, sex, ethnicity and CMV serostatus were compiled alongside the repertoire data. In addition to the first cohort of roughly 700 subjects, a separate validation cohort of around 110 different subjects was used. Both class I and class II loci were covered by HLA typing, at four-digit resolution. An earlier analysis of 450 to 750 of the donors used high-throughput TCR beta sequencing to judge whether each TCR beta V gene segment behaved as functional or pseudogenic. On average, roughly 200,000 unique TCR beta nucleotide sequences were sequenced per donor among roughly 430 genotyped donors of the cohort, with roughly 18% of those sequences being non-productive. Every discovery cohort repertoire had been produced on one sequencing platform. In a later genetic analysis, genome-wide SNP genotypes for about 65% of the roughly 670 donors were used, and that subset was treated as a discovery cohort. The study aimed to test whether signatures of past pathogen exposure could be identified by cataloging public T cell receptors. Rather than drawing on any new phenotypic data, the later analysis identified candidate immune exposures from TCR beta sequences and the way those sequences occurred across donors. To predict cytomegalovirus infection status, the study combined high-throughput TCR immunosequencing, statistical association of individual TCRs with disease status, and machine learning.

Here V drops 4 bases and J drops 9 bases, and the junction holds 4 bases not matched to any gene. The cysteine opens and the phenylalanine closes a CDR3 of 11 amino acids. The read is trimmed to its CDR3 DNA, 33 bases read in frame from base 1. From the germline V gene (reference sequence), CDR1 is DFQATT and CDR2 is SNEGSKA. A remark on this clone: Which antigen it targets is not known. Qualities for individual bases were not recorded, and no much larger clone is one base off.

In total, roughly 670 healthy bone marrow donors made up the cohort. Cohort members were all nominally healthy when sampled, although unrecorded immune exposures were likely present. The donor tested CMV seronegative, placing the donor among the 350 or so seronegative members of the cohort. Every donor gave a peripheral blood sample, and the peripheral blood mononuclear cells from that sample were used for TCR beta sequencing. Genomic DNA was extracted from the blood cell samples with the Qiagen DNeasy Blood Extraction Kit. Study-wide conclusions, independent of this receptor: In a later analysis, 16,951 TCR beta sequences were associated with specific HLA alleles at a false discovery rate of 0.05. According to a later analysis, most CMV-associated TCR beta chains appeared to be HLA-restricted, and the HLA associations seemed to be driven largely by CMV exposure. An association between a missense DCLRE1C variant and V-gene and J-gene trimming of TCR beta chains was found in a later genetic analysis and replicated in an independent cohort. Immune exposure information for the cohort was limited to CMV serostatus. Strong co-occurrence of HLA alleles, especially DR and DQ, made assigning TCR associations to individual alleles difficult. About 17 rarely observed V segments, including chromosome 9 orphons, were excluded from the earlier analysis of 550 to 700 of the donors because counts were too low. Cytomegalovirus status was reported to be diagnosed by the classifier with high specificity and sensitivity in both the original and validation cohorts. Linkage disequilibrium might explain the correlated functional status among segregating V segments, but an unknown experimental factor could not be excluded. Most TCR sequences were observed very rarely across donors, whereas some public TCRs were present in many individuals. Compared with the 666-donor mean, donors in an Asian-associated ancestry cluster had fewer N-insertions in productive TCRs, according to a later genetic analysis. An earlier analysis of approximately 530 of the donors showed that most TCR beta V segments appeared in productive rearrangements either about 87% or about 30% of the time, which broadly matched IMGT annotations. A total of roughly 160 TCR beta chains were listed by the study as associated with cytomegalovirus. In a later analysis, HLA-associated TCR beta chains showed more clonal expansion and lower generation probabilities than non-associated chains that were equally common. A further reported finding was that TCR beta sequences accurately predicted the HLA-A and HLA-B alleles for most subjects in the first cohort. The authors suggested that the approach could potentially be extended to other disease states and immunological phenotypes. A group of highly shared sequence variants was considered likely to be a technical artifact of the sequencing pipeline. According to a later analysis, TCR association rates differed among HLA loci, with DRB1 alleles showing the most associated TCRs and HLA-C alleles showing the fewest. HLA typing was unavailable for some donors at each locus, so association tests used only the typed subset. Because the 87-base-pair reads could not distinguish some IMGT-functional V segments, including TRBV6-2 and TRBV6-3, those segments were excluded. In vitro tests confirmed that a few of the cytomegalovirus-associated TCR beta chains recognize cytomegalovirus antigens. A later analysis reported that several top co-occurrence clusters appeared linked to parvovirus B19, influenza, CMV and Epstein-Barr virus. The presence/absence analyses assumed that sequencing depth was roughly uniform across donors, and that assumption may not be true. This cohort had only TCR beta chains sequenced, and the lack of alpha or paired-chain data limited which features could be detected.

Libraries were made using the immunoSEQ multiplex PCR assay. A mixture of 60 forward primers for TCR Vbeta segments and 13 reverse primers for TCR Jbeta segments was used in the multiplex PCR. The CDR3 region of rearranged TCR beta genes was amplified from genomic DNA by a multiplex PCR assay. On the Illumina HiSeq System, the amplified TCR beta libraries were sequenced as 87-base-pair reads. On the study's bioinformatics: Across the 500 to 750 repertoires, a later analysis counted approximately 83 million unique TCR beta chains, some 11 million of which were shared by at least two donors. Raw reads were error-corrected and collapsed into unique sequences with a nearest-neighbor algorithm that merged closely related sequences to remove PCR and sequencing errors. CDR3 sequences were aligned to IMGT reference sequences to assign V, D and J gene segments. For a sequence to be retained, a match of at least six nucleotides was required to both a V gene segment and a J gene segment. Rearrangements were called productive when the CDR3 lacked stop codons and stayed in frame with V and J; all others were non-productive. Following IMGT convention, CDR3 was defined as the stretch from the second conserved V-encoded cysteine to the conserved J-encoded phenylalanine. Sequences without an unambiguous match to a single V gene segment were excluded from the earlier analysis of about 630 of the donors. An earlier analysis of several hundred of the donors called V segments functional above 56.7% productive rearrangements and segregating when the between-donor standard deviation exceeded 5%. A statistical classification framework was built to diagnose cytomegalovirus status from the catalog of TCR beta chain sequences. In a later analysis, TCR nucleotide sequences were compared against IMGT/GENE-DB human TR gene sequences so that V and J genes could be assigned. A later analysis assigned CDR3 sequences and most-parsimonious VDJ recombination scenarios with the TCRdist pipeline. In a later analysis, every TCR beta chain was defined by the combination of its CDR3 amino acid sequence and its V-gene family, and reads without a unique V-gene family were dropped. As a way to deal with suspected cross-contamination and a sequencing artifact, a later analysis dropped roughly 620 nucleotide sequences that were highly shared and had low generation probability. A later analysis calculated a clonal expansion index for each public chain from normalized within-repertoire ranks of inferred template counts. A later analysis computed generation probabilities with a VDJ recombination model fitted to out-of-frame rearrangements, and checked the results against IGoR. Hypergeometric tests were used in a later analysis to score TCR-TCR, TCR-HLA and TCR-CMV co-occurrence, with a repertoire-size bias correction applied to the TCR pairs. To estimate false discovery rates, a later analysis permuted the HLA or CMV assignments 20 times. A later analysis grouped co-occurring TCRs with DBSCAN, adding TCRdist sequence similarity when clustering within HLA-allele-positive subsets. Repertoires with fewer than 30,000 or more than 120,000 public chains were left out of co-occurrence clustering, as were about five repertoires with anomalous nucleotide sharing. TCRdb retrieved this table from immuneACCESS and kept in-frame rearrangements only. Not all clones are present; in checked studies, unresolved V genes account for under half, and no reason is known for the remainder. V and J calls and clone size are given by that table; D and trimming were obtained from the DNA. The sample table records around 280,000 clones; around nine tenths of these occur just once. The leading ten clones occupy roughly 2.3% of the sample.

Specimen: PBMCs. The V and J genes are TRBV20-1 and TRBJ1-2; TRBD1 aligns with 8 central bases. The receptor was derived from a woman younger than 30 in good health and CMV-seronegative. The sequence in DNA is TGCAGTGCTAATACAGGGGGTAGCTACACCTTC. This is translated as CSANTGGSYTF.